Listed below are T cell receptor beta chains from one sample, sequenced in a study of STAT5B mutations in CD4+ large granular lymphocyte leukemia. Clones were read by immunoSEQ multiplex PCR, and TCRdb kept only the in-frame ones, dropping some. Of approximately 40,000 clones listed, approximately 84% were seen once; the top ten hold about 0.38%. Sequenced input: CD4+ T cells from blood buffy coats. The source is a human donor in good health. Both conserved end residues are part of each CDR3. A D gene is named only where the DNA matches it firmly. Part of the rows lack a size; the others show once, few, many or a class for expanded clones.

cdr3_aa,cdr3_nt,clone_size,j_call,d_call,v_call
CASSLEGHLNTEAFF,TGTGCCAGCAGCTTAGAAGGTCACTTGAACACTGAAGCTTTCTTT,-,TRBJ1-1,-,TRBV7-9
CASSTGTSGGLEGELFF,TGTGCCAGCAGCACAGGGACTAGCGGGGGCCTGGAGGGGGAGCTGTTTTTT,-,TRBJ2-2,TRBD2,TRBV9
CASSLTGLNTEAFF,TGTGCCAGTAGTCTTACAGGGCTGAACACTGAAGCTTTCTTT,-,TRBJ1-1,-,TRBV19
CASSRSTSPSYNEQFF,TGTGCCAGCAGCCGCAGTACTAGTCCCTCCTACAATGAGCAGTTCTTC,-,TRBJ2-1,-,TRBV5-5
CASVGSNTEAFF,TGTGCCAGCGTCGGGTCGAACACTGAAGCTTTCTTT,-,TRBJ1-1,-,TRBV9
CASSIQGWGYGYTF,TGTGCCAGCAGCATACAGGGGTGGGGCTATGGCTACACCTTC,-,TRBJ1-2,TRBD1,TRBV5-4
CASSPQGFLGQRIKANYGYTF,TGCGCCAGCAGCCCCCAGGGTTTTCTGGGACAGAGGATTAAAGCTAACTATGGCTACACCTTC,-,TRBJ1-2,TRBD1,TRBV5-1
CAIRRTYEQYF,TGTGCCATCCGCAGAACCTACGAGCAGTACTTC,once,TRBJ2-7,-,TRBV10-3
CASSVSGTEAYEQYF,TGTGCCAGCAGTGTGTCCGGGACAGAAGCCTACGAGCAGTACTTC,-,TRBJ2-7,TRBD1,TRBV6-1
CASSYSHRSDTEAFF,TGTGCCAGCAGTTACTCACACAGGTCGGACACTGAAGCTTTCTTT,-,TRBJ1-1,-,TRBV6-5
CASSLINRSGGYTF,TGTGCCAGCAGCTTAATTAACAGATCAGGGGGCTACACCTTC,-,TRBJ1-2,-,TRBV5-6
CASSPSGEETQYF,TGTGCCAGCAGTCCTAGCGGGGAAGAGACCCAGTACTTC,-,TRBJ2-5,TRBD2,TRBV2
CASSPDFTGELFF,TGTGCCAGCTCACCGGACTTTACCGGGGAGCTGTTTTTT,-,TRBJ2-2,-,TRBV18
CASSLVLATYEQYF,TGTGCCAGCAGCTTAGTCCTTGCCACCTACGAGCAGTACTTC,-,TRBJ2-7,-,TRBV11-2
CASSPHLYSNQPQHF,TGTGCCAGTAGTCCCCACCTATATAGCAATCAGCCCCAGCATTTT,-,TRBJ1-5,-,TRBV19
CASSDRPNTEAFF,TGTGCCAGCAGTGACCGGCCGAACACTGAAGCTTTCTTT,few,TRBJ1-1,-,TRBV6-4
CASSEGTGNEQFF,TGTGCCAGCAGTGAGGGGACAGGCAACGAGCAGTTCTTC,-,TRBJ2-1,TRBD1,TRBV2
CASSTGLAYNEQFF,TGTGCCAGCAGCACCGGACTAGCCTACAATGAGCAGTTCTTC,-,TRBJ2-1,TRBD2,TRBV11-3
CASSLRNRVVSNQPQHF,TGTGCCAGCAGCTTAAGGAACAGGGTCGTTAGCAATCAGCCCCAGCATTTT,-,TRBJ1-5,-,TRBV28
CAWTTAENQPQHF,TGTGCCTGGACCACGGCGGAGAATCAGCCCCAGCATTTT,-,TRBJ1-5,-,TRBV30
CASGLVLTPHENSGNTIYF,TGTGCTAGTGGTTTGGTACTCACACCCCACGAGAACTCTGGAAACACCATATATTTT,-,TRBJ1-3,-,TRBV12-5
CASSIRETQYF,TGCGCCAGCAGCATACGGGAGACCCAGTACTTC,-,TRBJ2-5,-,TRBV5-1
CASSSTSGHANEQFF,TGTGCCAGCAGCTCCACTAGCGGGCACGCCAATGAGCAGTTCTTC,-,TRBJ2-1,TRBD2,TRBV7-6
CASSVGGGERNTIYF,TGTGCCAGCAGTGTAGGTGGCGGGGAAAGAAACACCATATATTTT,-,TRBJ1-3,-,TRBV28
CASSIGPSRGSNQPQHF,TGTGCCAGTAGTATCGGACCGAGCCGGGGTAGCAATCAGCCCCAGCATTTT,few,TRBJ1-5,-,TRBV19
CASSGGTGLISYEQYF,TGTGCCAGCAGCGGGGGAACAGGCCTCATCTCCTACGAGCAGTACTTC,-,TRBJ2-7,-,TRBV5-4
CASSPPDGSYEQYF,TGTGCCAGCTCACCACCGGACGGATCCTACGAGCAGTACTTC,-,TRBJ2-7,-,TRBV18
CASSPPQETYGYTF,TGTGCCAGCAGTCCGCCCCAGGAAACCTATGGCTACACCTTC,few,TRBJ1-2,-,TRBV25-1
CASSLRTGTNEKLFF,TGTGCCAGCAGCCTACGGACAGGGACTAATGAAAAACTGTTTTTT,-,TRBJ1-4,TRBD1,TRBV7-9
CASSFVQGGDEAFF,TGCGCCAGCAGCTTTGTCCAGGGCGGTGATGAAGCTTTCTTT,-,TRBJ1-1,-,TRBV5-1
CASRRASGLTDTQYF,TGCGCCAGCAGAAGGGCTAGCGGACTCACAGATACGCAGTATTTT,once,TRBJ2-3,TRBD2,TRBV5-1
CASRRDRGNEQFF,TGTGCCAGCAGGCGGGACAGGGGCAATGAGCAGTTCTTC,-,TRBJ2-1,TRBD1,TRBV2
CASSAEGQGSSYNSPLHF,TGTGCCAGCAGCGCAGAGGGACAGGGCAGCTCCTATAATTCACCCCTCCACTTT,-,TRBJ1-6,TRBD1,TRBV9
CASSLYGEAFF,TGTGCCAGCAGTTTATATGGGGAAGCTTTCTTT,few,TRBJ1-1,-,TRBV28
CASSIQEYNEKLFF,TGTGCCAGTAGTATACAGGAGTATAATGAAAAACTGTTTTTT,-,TRBJ1-4,-,TRBV19
CASSDGGAGGRNEQFF,TGTGCCAGCAGTGACGGTGGAGCAGGGGGTAGGAATGAGCAGTTCTTC,-,TRBJ2-1,TRBD1,TRBV6-4
CASSQIVGTEAFF,TGCGCCAGCAGCCAAATAGTGGGCACTGAAGCTTTCTTT,-,TRBJ1-1,-,TRBV4-3
CAIRQGAGDTQYF,TGTGCCATCAGACAGGGGGCCGGAGATACGCAGTATTTT,-,TRBJ2-3,TRBD1,TRBV10-3
CASSEYGQPQHF,TGTGCCAGCAGTGAATATGGTCAGCCCCAGCATTTT,-,TRBJ1-5,-,TRBV25-1
CSARGHGEQYF,TGCAGTGCTAGAGGACACGGTGAGCAGTACTTC,once,TRBJ2-7,-,TRBV20-1
CASSPVGQGVDGYTF,TGTGCCAGCAGCCCCGTTGGGCAGGGGGTAGATGGCTACACCTTC,-,TRBJ1-2,TRBD1,TRBV9
CASSLSGATNEKLFF,TGTGCCAGCAGCCTCTCAGGAGCAACTAATGAAAAACTGTTTTTT,-,TRBJ1-4,-,TRBV2
CASSWGNSYEQYF,TGTGCCAGCAGCTGGGGAAACTCCTACGAGCAGTACTTC,-,TRBJ2-7,-,TRBV7-9
CASSSTGLANTGELFF,TGTGCCAGCAGCTCAACCGGACTAGCGAACACCGGGGAGCTGTTTTTT,once,TRBJ2-2,TRBD2,TRBV7-3
CASLLGDTQYF,TGTGCCTCACTTCTAGGAGATACGCAGTATTTT,-,TRBJ2-3,-,TRBV30
CASSQGDRQETQYF,TGCGCCAGCAGCCAAGGGGACCGGCAAGAGACCCAGTACTTC,-,TRBJ2-5,-,TRBV4-1
CASSLQGEGQPQHF,TGTGCCAGCAGCTTACAGGGCGAGGGTCAGCCCCAGCATTTT,once,TRBJ1-5,-,TRBV5-4
CASSYGGTYEQYF,TGTGCCAGTAGTTACGGCGGGACCTACGAGCAGTACTTC,-,TRBJ2-7,-,TRBV19
CSVERVRTGELFF,TGCAGCGTTGAAAGGGTGCGCACCGGGGAGCTGTTTTTT,-,TRBJ2-2,-,TRBV29-1
CASSPLRRGAYNSPLHF,TGTGCCAGTAGTCCCCTGAGGAGGGGAGCCTATAATTCACCCCTCCACTTT,-,TRBJ1-6,-,TRBV19
CASSLPRWGPYEQYF,TGTGCCAGCAGCCTTCCTCGATGGGGACCCTACGAGCAGTACTTC,-,TRBJ2-7,-,TRBV5-6
CASSLLAGVRTGELFF,TGTGCCAGCAGTTTACTAGCGGGAGTACGCACCGGGGAGCTGTTTTTT,-,TRBJ2-2,TRBD2,TRBV27
CASGPDSRGYEQYF,TGTGCCAGCGGCCCAGACTCGAGGGGGTACGAGCAGTACTTC,-,TRBJ2-7,-,TRBV6-5
CASRGGQGGDEKLFF,TGTGCCAGCAGGGGAGGACAGGGGGGAGATGAAAAACTGTTTTTT,-,TRBJ1-4,TRBD1,TRBV6-1